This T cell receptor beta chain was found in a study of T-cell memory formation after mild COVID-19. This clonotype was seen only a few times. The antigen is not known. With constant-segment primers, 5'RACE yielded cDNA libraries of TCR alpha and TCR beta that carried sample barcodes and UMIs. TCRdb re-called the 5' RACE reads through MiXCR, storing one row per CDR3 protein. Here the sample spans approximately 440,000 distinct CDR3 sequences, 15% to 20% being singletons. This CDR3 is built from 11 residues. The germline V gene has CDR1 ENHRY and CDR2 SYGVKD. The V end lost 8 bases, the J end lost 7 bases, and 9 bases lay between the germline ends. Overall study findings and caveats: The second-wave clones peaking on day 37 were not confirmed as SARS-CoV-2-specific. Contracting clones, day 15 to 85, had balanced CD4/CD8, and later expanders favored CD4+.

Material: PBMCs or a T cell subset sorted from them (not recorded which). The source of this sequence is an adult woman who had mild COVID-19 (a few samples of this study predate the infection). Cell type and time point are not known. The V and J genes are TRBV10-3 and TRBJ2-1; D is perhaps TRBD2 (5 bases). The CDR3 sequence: CAILTGNEQFF. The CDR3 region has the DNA TGTGCCATCCTGACGGGGAATGAGCAGTTCTTC.